The 3 T cell receptor beta chains below were found in one sample sequenced in a study of cytomegalovirus exposure and HLA in healthy donors. PCR primers comprised 60 Vbeta and 13 Jbeta primers. The repertoire was sequenced with immunoSEQ multiplex PCR; TCRdb's copy has only in-frame clones and lacks some. The sample lists about 180,000 clones; 80% were seen once. Sequenced input: PBMCs. Receptors were obtained from a girl aged 5-17 years in good health and CMV-seropositive.

The rearrangement links TRBV6-6 to TRBJ2-1, with TRBD2 identical over 7 bases. Per germline, CDR1 MNHNY and CDR2 SVGAGI (reference sequence). The trim removed 4 bases at V and 1 base at J, leaving 4 bases unmatched. The CDR3 is made up of 15 amino acids. CDR3 nucleotides: TGTGCCAGCAGTTTTTCTAGCGGTTCCTACAATGAGCAGTTCTTC. Amino acid sequence: CASSFSSGSYNEQFF.

V usage is TRBV4-1 and J usage is TRBJ1-2; a weak D match, TRBD1 (6 bases). The CDR3 spans 14 residues. Germline V gives CDR1 MGHRA, CDR2 YSYEKL. Trimming took 2 bases from V and 7 from J, leaving 14 bases between them. The CDR3 region has the DNA TGCGCCAGCAGCCAACACCAGGGGCTAGGTGGCTACACCTTC. It encodes CASSQHQGLGGYTF.

The V call is TRBV6-5, the J call TRBJ1-1; 7 nucleotides align to TRBD1. Losses at the gene ends were 3 bases for V and 4 bases for J; bases not matched to a gene: 5. Germline V gives CDR1 MNHEY, CDR2 SVGAGI. The CDR3 has 14 residues. CDR3 loop: CASSYQGGPTEAFF. Written as DNA, the CDR3 is TGTGCCAGCAGTTATCAGGGGGGCCCCACTGAAGCTTTCTTT.